This T cell receptor (beta chain) is from a study of blood T cell dynamics during melanoma immunotherapy. Study-level points and caveats: It remained unknown if the driving T cell clones were melanoma-specific.

Every bulk PBMC sample received the same 350 ng of DNA. The protocol was immunoSEQ multiplex PCR, while the TCRdb copy is restricted to in-frame clones and leaves out a portion. The data hold about 12,000 clones, with around nine tenths observed a single time. Germline CDR1 and CDR2: GTSNPN and SVGIG (reference sequence). The CDR3 is made up of 14 amino acids. V dropped 3 bases and J dropped 8 bases, with 16 bases sitting between them. Time point: week 3, after first cycle of checkpoint inhibitor. This clone was observed once. Antigen specificity is unknown. The sample consisted of blood, taken from a patient treated with checkpoint blockade. This rearrangement joins TRBV30 to TRBJ1-4; no reliable D call. The sequence came from a human donor with melanoma. Here the CDR3 reads CAWRAPVPWEKLFF. The CDR3, as DNA: TGTGCCTGGAGGGCCCCGGTCCCTTGGGAAAAACTGTTTTTT.